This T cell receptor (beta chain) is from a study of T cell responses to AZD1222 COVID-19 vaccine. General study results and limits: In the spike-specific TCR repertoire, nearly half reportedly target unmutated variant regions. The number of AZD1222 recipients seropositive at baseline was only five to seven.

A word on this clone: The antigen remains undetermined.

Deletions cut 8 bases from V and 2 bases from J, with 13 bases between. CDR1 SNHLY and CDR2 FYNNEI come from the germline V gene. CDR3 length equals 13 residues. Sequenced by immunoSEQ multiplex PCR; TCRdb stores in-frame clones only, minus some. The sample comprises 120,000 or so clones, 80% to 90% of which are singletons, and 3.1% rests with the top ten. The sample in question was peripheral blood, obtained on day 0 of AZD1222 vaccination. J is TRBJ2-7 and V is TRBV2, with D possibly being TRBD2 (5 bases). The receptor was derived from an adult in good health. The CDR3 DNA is TGTGCCAGCCTGGATGTACTAGCCTACGAGCAGTACTTC. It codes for CASLDVLAYEQYF.